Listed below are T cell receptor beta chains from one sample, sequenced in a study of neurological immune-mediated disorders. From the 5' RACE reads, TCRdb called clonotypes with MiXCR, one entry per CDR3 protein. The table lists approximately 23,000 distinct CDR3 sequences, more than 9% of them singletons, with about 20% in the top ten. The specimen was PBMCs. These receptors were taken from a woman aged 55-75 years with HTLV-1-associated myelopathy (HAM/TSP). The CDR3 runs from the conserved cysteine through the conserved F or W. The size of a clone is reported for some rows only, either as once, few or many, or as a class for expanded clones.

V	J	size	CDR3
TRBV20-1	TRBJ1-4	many	CSARDFLQGYEKLFF
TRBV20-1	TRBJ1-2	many	CSALETGVSGYTF
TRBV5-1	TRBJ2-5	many	CASSLAAGVEETQYF
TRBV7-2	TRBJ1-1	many	CASSLEPGWDTEAFF
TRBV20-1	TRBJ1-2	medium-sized	CSASNDRGNYGYTF
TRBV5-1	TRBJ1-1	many	CASSFESISLGTEAFF
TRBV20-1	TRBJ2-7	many	CSARRGQGVYEQYF
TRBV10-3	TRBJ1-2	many	CAISDRVGGYTF
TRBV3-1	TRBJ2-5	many	CASSRGKLAGQETQYF
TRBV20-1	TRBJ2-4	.	CSARDQGGYKNIQYF
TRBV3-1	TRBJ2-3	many	CASSRTPDGEDTDTQYF
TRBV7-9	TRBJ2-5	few	CASSSGQAPETQYF
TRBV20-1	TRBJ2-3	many	CSATGPEAGGRVTDTQYF
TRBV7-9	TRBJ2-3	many	CASSASRGLAGGGHTQYF
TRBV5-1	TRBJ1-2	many	CASSLASGQGGDGYTF
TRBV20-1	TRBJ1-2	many	CSATGNYGYTF
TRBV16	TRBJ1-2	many	CASSQFTSTGGYTF
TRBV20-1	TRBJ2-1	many	CSARDPVGTSTVF
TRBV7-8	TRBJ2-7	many	CASSPTTVSSYEQYF
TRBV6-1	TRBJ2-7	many	CASSHDINSYEQYF
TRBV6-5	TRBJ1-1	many	CASSYGGSSMNTEAFF
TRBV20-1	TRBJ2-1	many	CSARDLAGAYNEQFF
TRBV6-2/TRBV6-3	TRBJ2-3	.	CASSYVGDTQYF
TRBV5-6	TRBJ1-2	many	CASSLDGSGYGYTF
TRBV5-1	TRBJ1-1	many	CASSLVLGGRTEAFF
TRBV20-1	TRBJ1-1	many	CSARGGGTEAFF
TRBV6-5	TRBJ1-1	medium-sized	CASREGGYTEAFF
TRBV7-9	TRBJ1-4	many	CASSLWAGMGTNEKLFF
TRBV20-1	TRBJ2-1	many	CSAHKASNSYNEQFF
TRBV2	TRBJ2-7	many	CASSVGLAGLYEQYF
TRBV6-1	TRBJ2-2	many	CASRELTNTGELFF
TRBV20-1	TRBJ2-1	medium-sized	CSARVTGVSGAYNEQFF
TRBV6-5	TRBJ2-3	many	CASSPPGQGPDTQYF
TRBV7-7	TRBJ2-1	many	CASSSKEGTEQFF
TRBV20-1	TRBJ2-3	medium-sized	CSAATGGFADTQYF
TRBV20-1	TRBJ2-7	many	CSASRDTREQYF
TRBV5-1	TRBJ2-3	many	CASSLNIGPNTDTQYF
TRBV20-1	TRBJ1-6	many	CSARADREDSPLHF
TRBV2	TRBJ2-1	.	CASGAGAAHNEQFF
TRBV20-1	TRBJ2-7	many	CSARDLSGRAYEQYF
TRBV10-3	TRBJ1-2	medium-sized	CAISPSGALGGYTF